This TCR beta chain was captured in a study of blood T cells in healthy people across ages. Germline values: CDR1 SGHTA, CDR2 FQGNSA. With 1 base clipped from V and 6 bases from J, the junction kept 5 bases outside the gene matches. The CDR3 is 15 amino acids. A J-beta primer mix and a sample-barcoded 5' primer were used in a second PCR of about 7 to 12 cycles. Each CDR3 protein is one row after TCRdb ran MiXCR on the 5' RACE reads. The sample includes around 940,000 distinct CDR3 sequences, around 54% of them seen just once. The TCR comes from a woman aged 55-70 years in good health. The material sequenced was blood. The chain recombines TRBV7-2 with TRBJ2-3; 9 positions agree with TRBD2. The CDR3 bases are TGTGCCAGCAGCTTAGATGCGGGAGGGCTGGATACGCAGTATTTT. Its protein is CASSLDAGGLDTQYF.